This TCR beta chain originates from a study of Graves' ophthalmopathy and Graves' hyperthyroidism. Study observations and caveats: Also, most clonotypes expanded in the thyroid above 0.001 frequency appeared in blood. The model reached roughly 70% sensitivity and approximately 72% specificity for predicting ophthalmopathy progression.

This clonotype was counted a single time. Antigen unknown. Researchers took RNA transcripts and amplified TCR beta CDR3 regions from them. Second-round multiplex PCR came after a first-round RT-PCR that employed HTBI primers. TCRdb fed the multiplex PCR reads into MiXCR, producing one record per CDR3 protein. The data show roughly 600,000 distinct CDR3 sequences, roughly 39% seen once. V gave up 8 bases and J gave up 4 bases; unmatched junction bases: 8. This CDR3 has 13 residues. Germline loops: CDR1 SQVTM, CDR2 ANQGSEA. Other autoimmune diseases, uncontrolled infections, pregnancy and lactation each led to patient exclusion.

Sequencing used peripheral blood or thyroid tissue (not recorded which). The J gene is TRBJ1-2, the V gene TRBV29-1, with 9 bases lining up with TRBD1. The source of this sequence is an adult man with Graves' hyperthyroidism. The CDR3 region is CSSGTGKGYGYTF. The CDR3 DNA reads TGCAGCAGTGGGACAGGGAAAGGCTATGGCTACACCTTC.